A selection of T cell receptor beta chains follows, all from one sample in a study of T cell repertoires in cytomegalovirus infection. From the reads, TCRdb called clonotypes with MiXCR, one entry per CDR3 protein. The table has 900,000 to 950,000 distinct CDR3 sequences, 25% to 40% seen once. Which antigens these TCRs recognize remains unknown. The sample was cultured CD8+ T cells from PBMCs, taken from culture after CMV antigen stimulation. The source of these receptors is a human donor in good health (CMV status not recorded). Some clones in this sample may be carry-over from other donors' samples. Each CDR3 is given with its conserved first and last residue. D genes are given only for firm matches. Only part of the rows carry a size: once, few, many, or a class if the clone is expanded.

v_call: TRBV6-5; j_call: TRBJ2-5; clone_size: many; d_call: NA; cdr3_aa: CASGGGETQYF; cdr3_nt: TGTGCCAGCGGGGGTGGGGAGACCCAGTACTTC
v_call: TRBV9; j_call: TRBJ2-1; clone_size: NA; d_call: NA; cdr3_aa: CASTPREQFF; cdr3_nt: TGTGCCAGCACTCCCAGGGAGCAGTTCTTC
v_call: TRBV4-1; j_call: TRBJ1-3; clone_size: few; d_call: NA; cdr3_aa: CASSQPSSSGNTIYF; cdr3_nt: TGCGCCAGCAGCCAACCGTCTAGCTCTGGAAACACCATATATTTT
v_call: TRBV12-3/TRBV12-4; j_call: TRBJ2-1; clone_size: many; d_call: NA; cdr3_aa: CASSPTSYNEQFF; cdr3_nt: TGTGCCAGCAGCCCTACCTCCTACAATGAGCAGTTCTTC
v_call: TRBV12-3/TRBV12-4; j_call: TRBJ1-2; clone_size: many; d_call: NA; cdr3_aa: CASSPGRGNYGYTF; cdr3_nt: TGTGCCAGCAGTCCTGGGCGGGGAAATTATGGCTACACCTTC
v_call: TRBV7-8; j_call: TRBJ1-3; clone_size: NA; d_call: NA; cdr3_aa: CASSYPEIGEEYTIYF; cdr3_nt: TGTGCCAGCAGCTATCCAGAGATAGGGGAAGAATACACCATATATTTT
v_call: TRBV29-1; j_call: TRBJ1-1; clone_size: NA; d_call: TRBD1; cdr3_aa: CSVEGRRQGNTEAFF; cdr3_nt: TGCAGCGTTGAAGGGCGAAGACAGGGGAACACTGAAGCTTTCTTT
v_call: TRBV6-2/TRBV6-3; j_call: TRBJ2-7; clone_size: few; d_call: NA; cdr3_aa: CASSYIAATGTFYEQYF; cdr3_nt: TGTGCCAGCAGTTACATAGCCGCCACAGGGACCTTCTACGAGCAGTACTTC
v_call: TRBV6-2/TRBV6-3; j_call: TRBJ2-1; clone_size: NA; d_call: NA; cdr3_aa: CASSNTPLKMFF; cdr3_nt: TGTGCCAGCAGCAACACCCCCCTTAAGATGTTCTTC
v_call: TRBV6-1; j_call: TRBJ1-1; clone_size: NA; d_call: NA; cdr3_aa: CASSEKWGDHRNTEAFF; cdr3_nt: TGTGCCAGCAGCGAAAAATGGGGAGATCATAGGAACACTGAAGCTTTCTTT
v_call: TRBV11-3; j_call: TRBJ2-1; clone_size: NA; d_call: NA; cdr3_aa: CASSLDGGSNEQFF; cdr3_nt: TGTGCCAGCAGCTTAGATGGAGGGTCCAATGAGCAGTTCTTC
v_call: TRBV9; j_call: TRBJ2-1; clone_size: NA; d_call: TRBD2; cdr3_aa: CASSPPGLVAHNEQFF; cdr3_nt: TGTGCCAGCAGCCCCCCGGGACTAGTGGCCCACAATGAGCAGTTCTTC
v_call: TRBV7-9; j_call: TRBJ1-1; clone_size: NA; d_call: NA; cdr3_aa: CASSLGLRRAFF; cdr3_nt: TGTGCCAGCAGCTTGGGACTTAGGCGCGCTTTCTTT
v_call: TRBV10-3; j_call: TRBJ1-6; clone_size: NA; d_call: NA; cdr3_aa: CAISEWTPDPPFRDSPLHF; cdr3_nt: TGTGCCATCAGTGAGTGGACCCCAGACCCACCCTTCCGAGATTCACCCCTCCACTTT
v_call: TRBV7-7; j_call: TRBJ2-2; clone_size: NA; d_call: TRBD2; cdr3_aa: CASSQGLAALNTGELFF; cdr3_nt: TGTGCTAGCAGCCAGGGACTAGCGGCTTTGAACACCGGGGAGCTGTTTTTT
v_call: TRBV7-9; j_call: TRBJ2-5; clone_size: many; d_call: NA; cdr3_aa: CASRNGPRETQYF; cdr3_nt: TGTGCCAGCAGGAATGGGCCTAGAGAGACCCAGTACTTC
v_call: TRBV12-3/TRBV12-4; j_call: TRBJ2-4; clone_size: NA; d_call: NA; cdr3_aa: CASSTDTGDNPGEQYF; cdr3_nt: TGTGCCAGCAGTACCGATACTGGGGACAACCCAGGAGAGCAGTACTTC
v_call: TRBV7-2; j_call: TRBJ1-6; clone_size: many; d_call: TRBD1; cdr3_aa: CASSLARDRNSPLHF; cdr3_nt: TGTGCCAGCAGCTTAGCCCGGGACAGAAATTCACCCCTCCACTTT
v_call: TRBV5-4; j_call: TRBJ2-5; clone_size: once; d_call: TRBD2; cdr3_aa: CASRLGTSGPQETQYF; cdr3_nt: TGTGCCAGCAGATTGGGGACTAGCGGACCGCAAGAGACCCAGTACTTC
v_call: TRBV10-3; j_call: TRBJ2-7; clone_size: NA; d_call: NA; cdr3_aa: CAIRWTGGGEQYF; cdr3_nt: TGTGCCATCCGATGGACAGGCGGAGGGGAGCAGTACTTC
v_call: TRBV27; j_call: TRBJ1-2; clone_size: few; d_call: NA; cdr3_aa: CASSPLLQGIGYTF; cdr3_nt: TGTGCCAGCAGTCCCCTCCTTCAGGGGATAGGCTACACCTTC
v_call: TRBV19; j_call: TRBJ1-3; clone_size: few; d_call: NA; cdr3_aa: CASSIRPSRLDGNTIYF; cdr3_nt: TGTGCCAGTAGTATCCGTCCGAGTCGGTTGGATGGAAACACCATATATTTT
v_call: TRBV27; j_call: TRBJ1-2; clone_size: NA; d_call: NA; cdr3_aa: CASAPLGTGYGYTF; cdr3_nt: TGTGCCAGCGCCCCTCTCGGGACGGGCTATGGCTACACCTTC
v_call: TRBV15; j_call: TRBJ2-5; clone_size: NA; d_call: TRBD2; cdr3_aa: CATSTPLDGSGGPQETQYF; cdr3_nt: TGTGCCACCAGCACCCCTTTGGATGGTAGCGGGGGGCCCCAAGAGACCCAGTACTTC
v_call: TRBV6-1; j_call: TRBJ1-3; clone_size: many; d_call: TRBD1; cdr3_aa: CASSGQGAFGNTIYF; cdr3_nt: TGTGCCAGCAGTGGACAGGGGGCGTTTGGAAACACCATATATTTT
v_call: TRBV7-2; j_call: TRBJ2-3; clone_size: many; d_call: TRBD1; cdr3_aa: CASSNYGTGGITDTQYF; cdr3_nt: TGTGCCAGCAGCAACTACGGGACAGGGGGGATCACAGATACGCAGTATTTT
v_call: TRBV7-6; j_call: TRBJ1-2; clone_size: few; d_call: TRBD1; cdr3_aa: CASSSPGQAFYGYTF; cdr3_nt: TGTGCCAGCAGCTCCCCGGGACAGGCCTTCTATGGCTACACCTTC
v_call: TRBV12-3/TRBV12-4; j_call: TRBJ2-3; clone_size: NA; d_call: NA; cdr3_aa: CASRGDSPWADTQYF; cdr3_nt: TGTGCCAGCAGGGGTGACAGCCCATGGGCAGATACGCAGTATTTT
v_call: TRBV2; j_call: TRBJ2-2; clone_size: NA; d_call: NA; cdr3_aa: CASSVPRTAPNTGELFF; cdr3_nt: TGTGCCAGCAGTGTGCCAAGGACGGCTCCGAACACCGGGGAGCTGTTTTTT
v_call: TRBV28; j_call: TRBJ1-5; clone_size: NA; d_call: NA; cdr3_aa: CASSLRGTNQPQHF; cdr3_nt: TGTGCCAGCAGTTTACGCGGGACCAATCAGCCCCAGCATTTT
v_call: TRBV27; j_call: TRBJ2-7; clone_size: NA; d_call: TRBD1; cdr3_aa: CASSFTGGRFYEQYF; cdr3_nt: TGTGCCAGCAGTTTTACAGGGGGCCGATTTTACGAGCAGTACTTC
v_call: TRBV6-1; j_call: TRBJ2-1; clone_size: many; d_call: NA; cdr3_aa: CASSEEGHEQFF; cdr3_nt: TGTGCCAGCAGTGAGGAGGGTCATGAGCAGTTCTTC
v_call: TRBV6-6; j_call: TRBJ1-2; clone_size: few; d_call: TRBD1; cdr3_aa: CASSPGQGGIF; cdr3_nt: TGTGCCAGCAGCCCGGGACAGGGGGGAATCTTC
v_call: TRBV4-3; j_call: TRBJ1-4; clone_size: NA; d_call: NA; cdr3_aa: CASSQEGPPHDATNEKLFF; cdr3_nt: TGCGCCAGCAGCCAAGAGGGGCCACCTCACGACGCAACTAATGAAAAACTGTTTTTT
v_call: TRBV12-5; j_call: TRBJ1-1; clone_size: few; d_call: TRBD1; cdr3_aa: CASGLTGTGILNTEAFF; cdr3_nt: TGTGCTAGTGGTTTAACCGGGACAGGGATATTGAACACTGAAGCTTTCTTT
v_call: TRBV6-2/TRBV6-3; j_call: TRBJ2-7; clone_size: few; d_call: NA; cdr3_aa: CASQGGLRGYEQYF; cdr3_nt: TGTGCCAGCCAGGGGGGCTTGCGGGGTTACGAGCAGTACTTC
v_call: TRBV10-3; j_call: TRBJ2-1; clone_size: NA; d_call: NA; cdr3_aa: CAISESTRVQFF; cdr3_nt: TGTGCCATCAGTGAGTCTACTAGGGTCCAGTTCTTC
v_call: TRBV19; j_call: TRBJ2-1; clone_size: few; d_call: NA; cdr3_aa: CASSINPYHYNEQFF; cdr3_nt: TGTGCCAGTAGTATAAATCCCTACCACTACAATGAGCAGTTCTTC
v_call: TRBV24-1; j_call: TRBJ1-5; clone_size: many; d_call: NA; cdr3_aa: CATSGQGQNQPQHF; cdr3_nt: TGTGCCACCAGTGGGCAGGGGCAGAATCAGCCCCAGCATTTT
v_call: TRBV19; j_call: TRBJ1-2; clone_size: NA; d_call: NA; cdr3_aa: CASSPLMGDNYGYTF; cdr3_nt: TGTGCCAGTAGCCCATTGATGGGGGATAACTATGGCTACACCTTC
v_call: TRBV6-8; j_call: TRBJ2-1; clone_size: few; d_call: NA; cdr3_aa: CASSYFYPGPEHSIEQFF; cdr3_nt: TGTGCCAGCAGTTACTTTTACCCCGGGCCAGAGCACAGCATTGAGCAGTTCTTC
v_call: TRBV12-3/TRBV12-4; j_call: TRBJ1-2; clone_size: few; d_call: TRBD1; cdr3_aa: CASSLGRGTFYGYTF; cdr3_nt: TGTGCCAGCAGTTTAGGCAGGGGGACATTCTATGGCTACACCTTC
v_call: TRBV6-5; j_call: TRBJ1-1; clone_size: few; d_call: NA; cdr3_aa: CATWTALDTEAFF; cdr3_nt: TGTGCCACCTGGACCGCTCTAGACACTGAAGCTTTCTTT
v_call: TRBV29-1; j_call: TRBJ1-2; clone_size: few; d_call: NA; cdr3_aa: CSVPDWRGYGYTF; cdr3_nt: TGCAGCGTTCCGGACTGGAGGGGATACGGCTACACCTTC
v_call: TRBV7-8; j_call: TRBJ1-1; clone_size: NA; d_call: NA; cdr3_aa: CASSLVLAPNTEAFF; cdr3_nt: TGTGCCAGCAGCTTAGTTCTGGCCCCGAACACTGAAGCTTTCTTT
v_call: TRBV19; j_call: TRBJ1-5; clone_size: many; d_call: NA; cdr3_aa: CASYDGSNQPQHF; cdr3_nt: TGTGCCAGTTATGACGGTAGCAATCAGCCCCAGCATTTT
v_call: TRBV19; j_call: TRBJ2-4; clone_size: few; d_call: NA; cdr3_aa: CASNRGVGAKNIQYF; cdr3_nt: TGTGCCAGTAATAGGGGGGTGGGAGCCAAAAACATTCAGTACTTC
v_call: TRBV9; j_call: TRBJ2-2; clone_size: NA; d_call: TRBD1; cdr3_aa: CASSGNRGHTGELFF; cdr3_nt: TGTGCCAGCAGCGGTAACAGGGGCCACACCGGGGAGCTGTTTTTT